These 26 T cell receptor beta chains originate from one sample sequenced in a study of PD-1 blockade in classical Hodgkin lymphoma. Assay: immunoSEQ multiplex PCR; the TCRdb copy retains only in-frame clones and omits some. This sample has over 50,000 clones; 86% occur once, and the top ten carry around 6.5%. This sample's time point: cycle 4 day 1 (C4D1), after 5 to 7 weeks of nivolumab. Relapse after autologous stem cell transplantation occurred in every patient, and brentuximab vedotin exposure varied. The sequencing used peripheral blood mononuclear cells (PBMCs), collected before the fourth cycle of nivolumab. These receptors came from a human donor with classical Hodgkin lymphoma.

The CDR3: CASSPLRQGKLAGSSYEQYF. CDR3 coding DNA: TGTGCCAGCTCACCCCTTCGGCAGGGTAAGCTAGCGGGGTCCTCCTACGAGCAGTACTTC. This sequence joins TRBV18 and TRBJ2-7, with 9 bases identical to TRBD2. Germline CDR1 KGHSH, CDR2 LQKENI. With V trimmed by 3 bases and J by 0 bases, 18 bases remained unmatched. This CDR3 region has 20 residues.

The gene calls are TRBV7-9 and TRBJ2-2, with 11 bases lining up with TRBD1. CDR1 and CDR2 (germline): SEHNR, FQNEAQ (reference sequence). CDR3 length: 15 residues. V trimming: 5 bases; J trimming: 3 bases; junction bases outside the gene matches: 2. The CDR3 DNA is TGTGCCAGCAGCGCGGACAGGGGGCACACCGGGGAGCTGTTTTTT. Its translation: CASSADRGHTGELFF.

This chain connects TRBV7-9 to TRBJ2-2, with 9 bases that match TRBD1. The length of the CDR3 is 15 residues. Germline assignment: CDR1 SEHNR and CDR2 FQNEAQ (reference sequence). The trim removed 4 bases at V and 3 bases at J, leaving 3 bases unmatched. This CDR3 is CASSSRTGDTGELFF. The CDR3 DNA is TGTGCCAGCAGCTCTCGGACAGGGGACACCGGGGAGCTGTTTTTT.

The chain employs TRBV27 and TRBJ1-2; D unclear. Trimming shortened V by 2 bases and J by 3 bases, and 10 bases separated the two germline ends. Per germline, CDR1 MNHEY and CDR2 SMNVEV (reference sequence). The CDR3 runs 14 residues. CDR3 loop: CASSLGPTDYGYTF. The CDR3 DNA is TGTGCCAGCAGTTTAGGCCCCACAGACTATGGCTACACCTTC.

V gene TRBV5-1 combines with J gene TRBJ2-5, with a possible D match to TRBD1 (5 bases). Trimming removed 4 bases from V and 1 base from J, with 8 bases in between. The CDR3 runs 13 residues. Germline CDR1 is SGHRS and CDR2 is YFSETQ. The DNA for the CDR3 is TGCGCCAGCAGCCAACAGGTCCAAGAGACCCAGTACTTC. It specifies CASSQQVQETQYF.

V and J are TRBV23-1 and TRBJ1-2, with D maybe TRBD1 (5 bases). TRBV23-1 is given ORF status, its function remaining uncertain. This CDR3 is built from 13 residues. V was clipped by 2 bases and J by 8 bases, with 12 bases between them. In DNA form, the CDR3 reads TGCGCCAGCAGTCAACGGAGGGACCGGGGCTACACCTTC. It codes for CASSQRRDRGYTF.

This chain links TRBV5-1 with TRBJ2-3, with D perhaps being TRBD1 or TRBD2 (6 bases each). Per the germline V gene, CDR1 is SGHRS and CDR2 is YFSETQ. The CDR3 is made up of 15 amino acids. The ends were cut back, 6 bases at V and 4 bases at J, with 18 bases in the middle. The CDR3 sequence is CASTYRAGEADTQYF. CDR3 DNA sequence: TGCGCCAGCACCTACCGGGCAGGGGAGGCAGATACGCAGTATTTT.

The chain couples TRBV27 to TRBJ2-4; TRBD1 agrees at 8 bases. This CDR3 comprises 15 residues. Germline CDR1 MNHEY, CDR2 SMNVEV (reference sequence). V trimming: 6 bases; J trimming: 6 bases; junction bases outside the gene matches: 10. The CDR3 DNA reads TGTGCCAGCAGGGATTCGGGACAGGAGTTAAACATTCAGTACTTC. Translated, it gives CASRDSGQELNIQYF.

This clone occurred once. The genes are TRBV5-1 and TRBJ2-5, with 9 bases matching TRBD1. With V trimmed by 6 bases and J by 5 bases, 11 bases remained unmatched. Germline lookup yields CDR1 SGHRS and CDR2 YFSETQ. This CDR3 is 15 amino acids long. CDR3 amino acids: CASTLGGGQGETQYF. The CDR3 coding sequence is TGCGCCAGCACCCTCGGCGGGGGACAGGGTGAGACCCAGTACTTC.

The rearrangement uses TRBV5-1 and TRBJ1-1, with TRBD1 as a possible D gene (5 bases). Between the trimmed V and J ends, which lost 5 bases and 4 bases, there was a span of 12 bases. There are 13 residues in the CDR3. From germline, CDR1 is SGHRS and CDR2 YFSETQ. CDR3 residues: CASRWGKGTEAFF. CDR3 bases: TGCGCCAGCAGATGGGGGAAGGGCACTGAAGCTTTCTTT.

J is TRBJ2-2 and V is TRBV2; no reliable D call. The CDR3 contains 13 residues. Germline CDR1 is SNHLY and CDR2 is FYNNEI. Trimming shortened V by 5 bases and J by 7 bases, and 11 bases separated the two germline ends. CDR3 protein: CASSQSKNGELFF. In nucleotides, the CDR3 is TGTGCCAGCAGTCAAAGTAAGAACGGGGAGCTGTTTTTT.

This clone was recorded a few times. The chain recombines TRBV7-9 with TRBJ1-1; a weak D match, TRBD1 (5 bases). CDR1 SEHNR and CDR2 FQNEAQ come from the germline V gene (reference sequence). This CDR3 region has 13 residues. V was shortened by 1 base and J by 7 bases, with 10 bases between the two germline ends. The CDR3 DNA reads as TGTGCCAGCAGCTTAGTCGGCAGGGTTGAAGCTTTCTTT. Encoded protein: CASSLVGRVEAFF.

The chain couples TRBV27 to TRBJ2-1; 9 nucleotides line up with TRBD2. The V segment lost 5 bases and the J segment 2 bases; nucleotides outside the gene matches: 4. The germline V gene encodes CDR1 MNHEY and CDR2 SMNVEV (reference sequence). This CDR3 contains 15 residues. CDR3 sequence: CASSTVAGAYNEQFF. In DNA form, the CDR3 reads TGTGCCAGCAGTACGGTAGCGGGAGCCTACAATGAGCAGTTCTTC.

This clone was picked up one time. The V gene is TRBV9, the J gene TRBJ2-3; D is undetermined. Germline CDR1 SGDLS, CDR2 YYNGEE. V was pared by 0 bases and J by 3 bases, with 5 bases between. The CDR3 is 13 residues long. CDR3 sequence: CASSVVATDTQYF. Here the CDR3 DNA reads TGTGCCAGCAGCGTAGTTGCAACAGATACGCAGTATTTT.

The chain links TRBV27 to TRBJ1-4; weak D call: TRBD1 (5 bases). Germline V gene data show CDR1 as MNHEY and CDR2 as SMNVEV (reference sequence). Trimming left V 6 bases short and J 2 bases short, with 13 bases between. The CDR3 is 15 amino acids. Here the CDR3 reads CASSASRATNEKLFF. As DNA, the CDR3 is TGTGCCAGCAGCGCATCCAGGGCTACTAATGAAAAACTGTTTTTT.

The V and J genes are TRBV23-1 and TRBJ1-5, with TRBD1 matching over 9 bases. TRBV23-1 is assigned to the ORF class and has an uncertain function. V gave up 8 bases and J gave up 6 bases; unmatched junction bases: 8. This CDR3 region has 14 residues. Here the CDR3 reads CASPSQGASQPQHF. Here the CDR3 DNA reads TGCGCCAGCCCATCACAGGGGGCAAGTCAGCCCCAGCATTTT.

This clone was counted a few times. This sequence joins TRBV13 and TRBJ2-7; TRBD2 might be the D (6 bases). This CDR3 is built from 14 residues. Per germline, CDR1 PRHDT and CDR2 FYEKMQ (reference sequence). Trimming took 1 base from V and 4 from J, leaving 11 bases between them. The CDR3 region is CASSLAGALYEQYF. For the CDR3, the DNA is TGTGCCAGCAGCTTAGCGGGAGCTTTATACGAGCAGTACTTC.

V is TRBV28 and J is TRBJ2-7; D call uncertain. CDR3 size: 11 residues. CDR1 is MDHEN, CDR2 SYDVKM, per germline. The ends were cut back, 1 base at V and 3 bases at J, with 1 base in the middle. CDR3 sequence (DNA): TGTGCCAGCAGTTTATACTACGAGCAGTACTTC. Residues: CASSLYYEQYF.

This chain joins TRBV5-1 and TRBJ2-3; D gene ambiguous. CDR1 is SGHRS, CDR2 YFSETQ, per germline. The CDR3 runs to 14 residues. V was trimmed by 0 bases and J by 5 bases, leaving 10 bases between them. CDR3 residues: CASSLEPAKDTQYF. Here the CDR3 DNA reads TGCGCCAGCAGCTTGGAGCCCGCTAAAGATACGCAGTATTTT.

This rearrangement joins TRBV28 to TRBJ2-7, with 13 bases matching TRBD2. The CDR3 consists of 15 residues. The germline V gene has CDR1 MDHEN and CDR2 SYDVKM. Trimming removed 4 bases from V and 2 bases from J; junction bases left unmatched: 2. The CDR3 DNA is TGTGCCAGCAGTTGGACTAGCGGGGGTACCTACGAGCAGTACTTC. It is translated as CASSWTSGGTYEQYF.

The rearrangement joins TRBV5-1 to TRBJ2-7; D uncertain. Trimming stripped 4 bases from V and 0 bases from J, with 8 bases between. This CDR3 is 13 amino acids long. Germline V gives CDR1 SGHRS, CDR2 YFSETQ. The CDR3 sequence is CASSLQNSYEQYF. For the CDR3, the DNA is TGCGCCAGCAGCCTTCAAAACTCCTACGAGCAGTACTTC.

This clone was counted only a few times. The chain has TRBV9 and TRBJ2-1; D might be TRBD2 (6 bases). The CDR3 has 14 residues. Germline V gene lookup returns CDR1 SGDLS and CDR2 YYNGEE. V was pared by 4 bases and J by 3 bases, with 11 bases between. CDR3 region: CASSPWDFYNEQFF. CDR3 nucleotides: TGTGCCAGCAGCCCCTGGGACTTCTACAATGAGCAGTTCTTC.

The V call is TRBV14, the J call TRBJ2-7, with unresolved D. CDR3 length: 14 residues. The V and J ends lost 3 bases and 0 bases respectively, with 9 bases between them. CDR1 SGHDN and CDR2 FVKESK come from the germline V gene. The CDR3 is CASSQAESSYEQYF. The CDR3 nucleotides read TGTGCCAGCAGCCAGGCGGAAAGCTCCTACGAGCAGTACTTC.

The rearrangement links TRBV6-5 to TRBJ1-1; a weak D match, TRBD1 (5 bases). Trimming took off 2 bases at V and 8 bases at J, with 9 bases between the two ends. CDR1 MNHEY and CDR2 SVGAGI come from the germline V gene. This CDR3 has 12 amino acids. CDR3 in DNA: TGTGCCAGCAGTTACGGGGGAGGGGAAGCTTTCTTT. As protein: CASSYGGGEAFF.

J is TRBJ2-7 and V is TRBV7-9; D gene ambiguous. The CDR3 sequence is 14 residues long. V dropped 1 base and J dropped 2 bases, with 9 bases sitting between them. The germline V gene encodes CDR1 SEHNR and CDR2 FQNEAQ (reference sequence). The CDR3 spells CASSLGVGTYEQYF. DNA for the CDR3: TGTGCCAGCAGCTTAGGGGTAGGGACCTACGAGCAGTACTTC.

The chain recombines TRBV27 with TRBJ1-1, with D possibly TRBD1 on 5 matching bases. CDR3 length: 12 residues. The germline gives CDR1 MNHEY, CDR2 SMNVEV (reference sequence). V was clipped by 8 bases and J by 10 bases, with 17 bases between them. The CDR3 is CASQGRAGTAFF. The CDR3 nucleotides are TGTGCCAGCCAGGGCAGGGCTGGTACAGCTTTCTTT.